The T cell receptor beta chain described here comes from a study of blood T cell repertoires in COVID-19. Across the study: Specimens from acute and convalescent COVID-19 originated in the United States, Italy and Spain. Sources were T cells, B-cell-depleted T cells, or PBMCs; the material itself was cDNA or gDNA.

Original analysis: Estimated nucleated cell counts came from reference gene primer amplification. Clones were read by immunoSEQ multiplex PCR, and TCRdb kept only the in-frame ones, dropping some. V, J and clone size derive from that table, while D and trimming were established from the DNA sequence. Of about 210,000 clones listed, 84% were seen once; the top ten hold 7.6%. The CDR3 is made up of 14 amino acids. Germline V lookup: CDR1 SNHLY, CDR2 FYNNEI. V dropped 6 bases and J dropped 7; count of bases not matched to a gene: 6. The gene calls are TRBV2 and TRBJ2-1; 10 bases agree with TRBD2. Sequencing was performed on peripheral blood. The sequence derives from a woman between 45 and 60 years old with active or convalescent COVID-19. The CDR3 here is CASRNQAGGNEQFF. The CDR3 nucleotides are TGTGCCAGCAGGAATCAAGCGGGGGGGAATGAGCAGTTCTTC.